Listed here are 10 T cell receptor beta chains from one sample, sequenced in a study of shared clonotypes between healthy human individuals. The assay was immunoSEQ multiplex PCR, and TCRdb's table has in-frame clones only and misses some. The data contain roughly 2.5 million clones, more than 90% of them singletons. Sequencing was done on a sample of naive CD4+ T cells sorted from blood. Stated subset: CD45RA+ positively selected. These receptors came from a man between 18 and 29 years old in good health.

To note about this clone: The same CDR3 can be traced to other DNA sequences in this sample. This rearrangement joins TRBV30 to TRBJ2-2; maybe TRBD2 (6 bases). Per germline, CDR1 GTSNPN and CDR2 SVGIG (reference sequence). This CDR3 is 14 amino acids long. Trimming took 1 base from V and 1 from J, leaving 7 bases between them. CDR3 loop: CAWSGGENTGELFF. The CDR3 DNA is TGTGCCTGGAGTGGCGGGGAGAACACCGGGGAGCTGTTTTTT.

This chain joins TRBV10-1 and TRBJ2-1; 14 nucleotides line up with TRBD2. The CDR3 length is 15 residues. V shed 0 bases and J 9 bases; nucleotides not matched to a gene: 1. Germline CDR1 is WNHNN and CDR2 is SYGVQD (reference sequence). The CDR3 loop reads CASSESGLAGVEQFF. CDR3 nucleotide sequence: TGCGCCAGCAGTGAGTCGGGACTAGCGGGAGTTGAGCAGTTCTTC.

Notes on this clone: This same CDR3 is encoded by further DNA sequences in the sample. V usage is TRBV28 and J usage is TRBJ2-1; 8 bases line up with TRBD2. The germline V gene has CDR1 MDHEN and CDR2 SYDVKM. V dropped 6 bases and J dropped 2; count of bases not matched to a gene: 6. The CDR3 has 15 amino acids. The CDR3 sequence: CASRGSGGPYNEQFF. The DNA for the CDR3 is TGTGCCAGCAGGGGGAGCGGGGGCCCCTACAATGAGCAGTTCTTC.

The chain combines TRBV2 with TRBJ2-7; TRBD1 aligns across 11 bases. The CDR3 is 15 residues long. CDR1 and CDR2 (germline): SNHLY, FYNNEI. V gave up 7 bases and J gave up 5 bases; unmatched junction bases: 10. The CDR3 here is CASTPGTGGFDEQYF. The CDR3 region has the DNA TGTGCCAGCACACCCGGGACAGGGGGTTTTGACGAGCAGTACTTC.

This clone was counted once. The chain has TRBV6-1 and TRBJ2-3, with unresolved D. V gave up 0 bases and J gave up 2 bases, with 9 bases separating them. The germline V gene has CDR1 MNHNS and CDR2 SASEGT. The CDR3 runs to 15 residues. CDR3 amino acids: CASSEARMTTDTQYF. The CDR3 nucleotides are TGTGCCAGCAGTGAAGCTAGAATGACCACAGATACGCAGTATTTT.

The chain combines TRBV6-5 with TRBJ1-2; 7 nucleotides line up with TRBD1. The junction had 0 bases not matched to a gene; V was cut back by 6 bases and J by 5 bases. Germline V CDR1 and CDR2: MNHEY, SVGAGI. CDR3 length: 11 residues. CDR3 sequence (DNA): TGTGCCAGCAGACAGGGGTATGGCTACACCTTC. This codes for CASRQGYGYTF.

The CDR3 reads CASHSRTSGGSPPGTQYF. The DNA of the CDR3 is TGTGCCAGCCATAGCAGGACTAGCGGGGGGTCCCCCCCCGGTACGCAGTATTTT. The V and J genes are TRBV27 and TRBJ2-3; 14 bases are shared with TRBD2. Per germline, CDR1 MNHEY and CDR2 SMNVEV (reference sequence). The V and J ends lost 8 bases and 8 bases, in that order; junction bases with no gene match: 18. The CDR3 spans 18 residues.

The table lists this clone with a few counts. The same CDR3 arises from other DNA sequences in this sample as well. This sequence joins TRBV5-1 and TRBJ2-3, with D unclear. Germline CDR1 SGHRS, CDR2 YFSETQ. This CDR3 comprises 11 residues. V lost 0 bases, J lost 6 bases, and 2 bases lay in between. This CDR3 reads CASSLGDTQYF. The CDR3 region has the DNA TGCGCCAGCAGCTTGGGGGATACGCAGTATTTT.

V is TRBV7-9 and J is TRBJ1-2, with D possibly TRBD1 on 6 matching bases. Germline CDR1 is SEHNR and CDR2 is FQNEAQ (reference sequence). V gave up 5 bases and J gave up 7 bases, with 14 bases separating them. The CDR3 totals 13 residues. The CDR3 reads CASSIQGLIGYTF. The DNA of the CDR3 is TGTGCCAGCAGCATACAGGGACTAATTGGCTACACCTTC.

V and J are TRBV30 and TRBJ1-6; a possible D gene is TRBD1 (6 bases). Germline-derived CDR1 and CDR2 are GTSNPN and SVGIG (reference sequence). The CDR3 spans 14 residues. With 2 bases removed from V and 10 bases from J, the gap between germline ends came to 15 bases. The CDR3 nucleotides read TGTGCCTGGAGTTCTAGGACAGCGAACTCACCCCTCCACTTT. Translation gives CAWSSRTANSPLHF.